Following are 9 T cell receptor beta chains from one sample sequenced in a study of cytomegalovirus exposure and HLA in healthy donors. This PCR relied on a set of 60 Vbeta primers and 13 Jbeta primers. Measured with immunoSEQ multiplex PCR; TCRdb has only the in-frame clones, and not every one. Counted here are 95,000 to 100,000 clones, about 85% occurring once; the ten biggest clones make up around 3.6%. Material for sequencing was PBMCs. These TCRs come from a man between 25 and 39 years old in good health and CMV-seronegative.

The chain is built from TRBV30 and TRBJ2-5; 10 positions agree with TRBD2. The V gene's germline CDR1 is GTSNPN and CDR2 SVGIG (reference sequence). The CDR3 is 13 amino acids. For the CDR3, the DNA is TGTGCTTCCCAACTAGCGGGGTCCGGGACCCAGTACTTC. Translation gives CASQLAGSGTQYF.

The chain joins TRBV6-5 to TRBJ2-3; 9 nucleotides match TRBD2. Germline values: CDR1 MNHEY, CDR2 SVGAGI. This CDR3 has 15 amino acids. Trimming at V came to 8 bases and at J to 4 bases, leaving 10 bases not matched to a gene. The CDR3: CASREGGRASDTQYF. For the CDR3, the DNA is TGTGCCAGCCGAGAGGGCGGGAGGGCCTCAGATACGCAGTATTTT.

A remark on this clone: An end of the junction differs from the germline gene, which may be a read error. The V gene is TRBV4-3, the J gene TRBJ1-5; TRBD1 aligns across 7 bases. CDR3 length equals 14 residues. Germline values: CDR1 LGHNA, CDR2 YSLEER. The CDR3 region is CASSKDRANQPQHF. The CDR3, as DNA: TGCGCCAGCAGCAAAGACAGGGCCAATCAGCCCCAGCATTTT.

The gene calls are TRBV28 and TRBJ2-1; possibly TRBD2 for D (7 bases). CDR3 length equals 15 residues. The germline V gene encodes CDR1 MDHEN and CDR2 SYDVKM. V lost 3 bases and J lost 6, with 15 bases in between. The CDR3, as DNA: TGTGCCAGCAGTTTTATGGGGGGGGCGGCCAATGAGCAGTTCTTC. As protein: CASSFMGGAANEQFF.

The chain employs TRBV6-1 and TRBJ2-3; 7 nucleotides align to TRBD2. The CDR3 contains 15 residues. J was trimmed by 2 bases and V by 0 bases; bases with no gene match: 2. From germline, CDR1 is MNHNS and CDR2 SASEGT. The CDR3 is CASSEAAGATDTQYF. Written as DNA, the CDR3 is TGTGCCAGCAGTGAAGCTGCGGGAGCCACAGATACGCAGTATTTT.

This chain joins TRBV27 and TRBJ2-2, with D uncertain. The CDR3 sequence is 14 residues long. V lost 4 bases and J lost 4, with 10 bases in between. Germline assignment: CDR1 MNHEY and CDR2 SMNVEV (reference sequence). CDR3 sequence (DNA): TGTGCCAGCAGTTCCCCTCAGGTCACCGGGGAGCTGTTTTTT. It translates to CASSSPQVTGELFF.

The rearrangement uses TRBV4-1 and TRBJ2-2; a weak D match, TRBD2 (5 bases). V lost 1 base, J lost 1 base, and 16 bases lay in between. The length of the CDR3 is 18 residues. In germline, CDR1 is MGHRA, CDR2 YSYEKL. The CDR3 nucleotides are TGCGCCAGCAGCCAAGGAATTTCTAGCACCGTGAACACCGGGGAGCTGTTTTTT. It encodes CASSQGISSTVNTGELFF.

This sequence joins TRBV11-3 and TRBJ1-2, with D uncertain. The V gene lost 5 bases and the J gene lost 7 bases, with 17 bases spanning the gap. CDR3 length: 14 residues. Germline V gene lookup returns CDR1 SGHNT and CDR2 YENEEA. CDR3 DNA: TGTGCCAGCAGCCCTCGGAGGGTAAAAGGTGGCTACACCTTC. This encodes CASSPRRVKGGYTF.

The chain uses TRBV5-6 and TRBJ2-1; 9 bases are shared with TRBD1. V was pared by 4 bases and J by 3 bases, with 5 bases of the junction left unmatched. Germline V gene lookup returns CDR1 SGHDT and CDR2 YYEEEE. The CDR3 spans 15 residues. The CDR3 nucleotides read TGTGCCAGCAGCGCGGGACAGGGCTTCTACAATGAGCAGTTCTTC. It encodes CASSAGQGFYNEQFF.